A selection of T cell receptor beta chains follows, all from one sample in a study of OX40 agonist ivuxolimab in advanced cancers. Some clones are missing from TCRdb's copy, which holds only in-frame ones; the method was immunoSEQ multiplex PCR. The sample gives tens of thousands of clones, roughly 85% of which show up once; approximately 1.3% is in the top ten. The material sequenced was CD4+ or CD8+ T cells sorted from blood, taken in a trial of the OX40 agonist ivuxolimab. These receptors were collected from an adult with an advanced solid tumor such as melanoma, head and neck, liver or kidney cancer. CDR3s include the opening cysteine and the closing phenylalanine or tryptophan. D genes are given only for firm matches. Size is omitted from some rows. Given values are once, few, many or a class for expanded clones.

V	D	J	size	CDR3	DNA
TRBV11-2	NA	TRBJ2-2	NA	CASSWGQDTGELFF	TGTGCCAGCAGCTGGGGTCAAGACACCGGGGAGCTGTTTTTT
TRBV2	NA	TRBJ2-5	NA	CASSVMDGQETQYF	TGTGCCAGCAGTGTTATGGACGGACAAGAGACCCAGTACTTC
TRBV4-3	NA	TRBJ2-3	once	CASSRMGGTDTQYF	TGCGCCAGCAGCCGAATGGGGGGCACAGATACGCAGTATTTT
TRBV6-6	NA	TRBJ2-7	NA	CASSYPLGGGVYEQYF	TGTGCCAGCAGTTACCCCCTTGGGGGGGGCGTCTACGAGCAGTACTTC
TRBV5-5	TRBD1	TRBJ1-2	NA	CASTPSPGQGASRNGYTF	TGTGCCAGCACCCCCTCCCCGGGACAGGGGGCCTCAAGGAATGGCTACACCTTC
TRBV30	TRBD1	TRBJ1-5	NA	CAWSSRDRGHGQPQHF	TGTGCCTGGAGTTCCCGGGACAGGGGGCATGGGCAGCCCCAGCATTTT
TRBV7-8	TRBD2	TRBJ2-6	NA	CAGYSGRPSSGANVLTF	TGTGCCGGGTATAGCGGGAGGCCTTCCTCTGGGGCCAACGTCCTGACTTTC
TRBV5-1	NA	TRBJ2-7	few	CASSSVSSYEQYF	TGCGCCAGCAGCTCGGTGAGCTCCTACGAGCAGTACTTC
TRBV7-9	NA	TRBJ2-2	NA	CASSLALAAGELFF	TGTGCCAGCAGCTTAGCACTAGCTGCCGGGGAGCTGTTTTTT
TRBV5-1	NA	TRBJ1-2	NA	CASSLGQGGGYTF	TGCGCCAGCAGCTTGGGGCAGGGCGGGGGCTACACCTTC
TRBV6-6	TRBD1	TRBJ2-5	NA	CASSYRTGYEYF	TGTGCCAGCAGTTACAGGACAGGCTATGAGTACTTC
TRBV5-4	NA	TRBJ2-1	NA	CASSLRSRGGEQFF	TGTGCCAGCAGCCTTAGGTCCAGGGGGGGTGAGCAGTTCTTC
TRBV11-2	TRBD2	TRBJ2-3	NA	CASSSSRLAGRVNTQYF	TGTGCCAGCAGCTCCTCCAGACTAGCGGGAAGGGTAAATACGCAGTATTTT
TRBV18	NA	TRBJ1-2	NA	CASSPVPGANYGYTF	TGTGCCAGCTCACCCGTTCCAGGGGCTAACTATGGCTACACCTTC
TRBV16	TRBD2	TRBJ2-5	NA	CASSWAGEETQYF	TGTGCCAGCAGCTGGGCGGGAGAAGAGACCCAGTACTTC